This T cell receptor (beta chain) came from a study of blood T cell repertoires in COVID-19. Study details: COVID-19 samples from acute and convalescent phases originated in the United States, Italy and Spain.

Adults between about 18 and 95 years of age took part from approximately 24 US areas. All recovered Cohort 3 donors got two negative PCRs, got clearance, or saw symptom resolution. V lost 5 bases to trimming and J lost 3 bases, with 17 bases between them. Germline V gives CDR1 MNHEY, CDR2 SMNVEV (reference sequence). The CDR3 sequence is 16 residues long. Per the study methods: Scientists estimated how many nucleated cells there were by amplifying reference gene primers. The assay was immunoSEQ multiplex PCR, and TCRdb's table has in-frame clones only and misses some. Clonal size and the V and J genes are those of that table, whereas D and trimming came from the DNA. The table lists about 180,000 clones, approximately 85% of them singletons.

The sample consisted of PBMCs or T cells enriched from blood (not recorded which). This chain uses TRBV27 with TRBJ2-4; a possible D gene is TRBD1 (6 bases). This sequence originates from a man in his forties who had recovered from COVID-19. In DNA, the CDR3 is TGTGCCAGCAGTCCCGCCTCCGGACAGCACAAAAACATTCAGTACTTC. The encoded protein is CASSPASGQHKNIQYF.